Below are 3 T cell receptor beta chains sequenced from a single sample in a study of blood T cell repertoires in COVID-19. Sequencing used immunoSEQ multiplex PCR; TCRdb keeps in-frame clones, though not all of them. The repertoire holds roughly 250,000 clones, with around 90% as singletons. Input material: peripheral blood. These receptors all stem from a woman in her thirties with acute or convalescent COVID-19.

This CDR3 is CASSKGSDRGVEQYF. The CDR3 DNA is TGTGCCAGCAGCAAGGGATCGGACAGGGGAGTCGAGCAGTACTTC. The V call is TRBV7-2, the J call TRBJ2-7; 9 bases fit TRBD1. The ends lost 5 bases at V and 6 bases at J; junction bases unmatched: 11. This CDR3 has 15 amino acids. Germline V gene lookup returns CDR1 SGHTA and CDR2 FQGNSA.

The chain carries TRBV6-2 or TRBV6-3 and TRBJ2-3; 8 nucleotides match TRBD2. The germline V gene has CDR1 MNHEY and CDR2 SVGEGT. This CDR3 has 18 amino acids. V gave up 0 bases and J gave up 4 bases; unmatched junction bases: 12. CDR3 protein: CASSYSSQREWWSDTQYF. Written as DNA, the CDR3 is TGTGCCAGCAGTTACTCGAGCCAGCGGGAGTGGTGGTCAGATACGCAGTATTTT.

This sequence joins TRBV30 and TRBJ2-2, with a weak D call TRBD2 (6 bases). The CDR3 is 15 residues long. Germline-derived CDR1 and CDR2 are GTSNPN and SVGIG (reference sequence). With 4 bases removed from V and 1 base from J, the gap between germline ends came to 13 bases. The DNA of the CDR3 is TGTGCCTGGACCGACGGAGGGAGGAACACCGGGGAGCTGTTTTTT. It yields the protein CAWTDGGRNTGELFF.